The following is a TCR beta chain sequence with its context. Method: immunoSEQ multiplex PCR; TCRdb's copy keeps in-frame clones and lacks some. The sample yields approximately 200,000 clones, approximately 86% seen once. These data come from a study of blood T cell repertoires in COVID-19. The overall study: From T cells, B-cell-depleted T cells, or PBMCs came the material, which was cDNA or gDNA.

This clonotype was sampled from a woman in her thirties who had been exposed to COVID-19. The sequencing sample was made of PBMCs or T cells enriched from blood (not recorded which).

CDR3 DNA sequence: TGCGCCAGCAGCCGCGGGGCACTTGGAACGAACACCGGGGAGCTGTTTTTT. Amino acid sequence: CASSRGALGTNTGELFF. This chain joins TRBV5-1 and TRBJ2-2; weak D call: TRBD2 (6 bases). Germline V gene sequence: CDR1 SGHRS, CDR2 YFSETQ. Trimming pared 4 bases from V and 0 bases from J, leaving 16 bases between. The CDR3 is 17 amino acids.